This T cell receptor beta chain was recorded in a study of blood T cells in healthy people across ages (dated by TCRdb to the mid-2010s). With regard to the full study: In model experiments, template switching captured about one uniquely barcoded TCR beta cDNA molecule for every two T cells. To avoid experimental bias, donors of different ages were randomly spread across the sequencing lanes. Two additional independent replicas of 1 million unique cDNA reads from the same blood draw were analyzed for two donors (one aged 18 to 29 and one aged 80 or older). Four age groups were formed from the donors: young (average 16 years), middle-aged (just under 40), aged (62) and long-lived (about 80). The study measured age-related changes in TCR beta repertoire diversity using deep sequencing normalized with unique cDNA molecular identifiers. Overall study results and their limits: Donor CMV infection status was unknown, potentially confounding age-related changes in expanded clonotypes. Since profiling was done on bulk unsorted PBMCs, naive and antigen-experienced compartments could not be conclusively compared. Compared with the aged group, more naive CD4+ T cells, fewer expanded clones and increased TCR diversity were shown by the long-lived group, suggesting age selection. Observed TCR beta diversity per million T cells fell roughly linearly with age, and a significant reduction was already apparent by age about 38. Estimates of total diversity based on one million sequenced T cells were considered lower bounds and underestimates. A strong correlation was found between observed TCR beta diversity and the percentage of naive T cells measured by flow cytometry.

Donors were a few dozen systemically healthy Caucasian individuals from Russia aged roughly 6 to 90 years. Approximately 11 milliliters of peripheral blood were drawn from each donor into EDTA-treated Vacutainer tubes. Ficoll-Paque density-gradient centrifugation was used to isolate PBMCs, with at least 7 million per sample. Total RNA was extracted from PBMCs with Trizol reagent, with at least 6 micrograms obtained per sample. For every donor, an aliquot of PBMCs went through flow cytometry to measure the percentages of naive CD45RAhigh/CD27high T cells. This clonotype was found many times. Its antigen remains unidentified. The sample holds no much larger clone one base away, and base qualities are not on file. The receptor library was made with 5' RACE. The sequencer was an Illumina HiSeq 2500. A second PCR of roughly 7 to 11 cycles was run with a J-beta primer mix and a sample-barcoded 5' primer. A template-switch 5' adaptor carrying 12 random nucleotides introduced a unique molecular identifier onto each TCR beta cDNA molecule. Each sample yielded at least 3 million CDR3-containing paired-end reads. All of the RNA was converted into first-strand cDNA using the Mint cDNA synthesis kit, with a TRBC-specific oligonucleotide serving as the primer. Following uracil-DNA glycosylase treatment, all cDNA underwent a first 18-cycle PCR with the universal primers M1SS and BC2_uni_R. The authors processed their data as follows. Each sample was normalized by randomly selecting 1 million high-quality reads, each carrying a distinct molecular identifier. Reads sharing molecular identifiers were discarded rather than binned into consensus sequences. MiTCR, run with a Q25 quality threshold and the strictest error-elimination algorithm, handled CDR3 identification, clonotype clustering and error correction. Lower-bound total TCR beta diversity was estimated with a nonparametric unseen species model using Euler transformation. TCRdb itself trimmed the public reads at Q25 with fastp, ran MiXCR and retained productive beta chains. Each record represents a unique CDR3 protein, reported with the most common genes and DNA among its rows. V and J calls and clone size were set by TCRdb, not the authors. Across this sample there are about 1.8 million distinct CDR3 sequences, with less than 50% seen only once. 2.1% of the sample is held by the ten biggest clonotypes.

The CDR3 contains 17 residues, cysteine and phenylalanine counted. Kept here is only the CDR3 DNA, which spans 51 bases and is read in frame from base 1. CDR1 and CDR2 were assigned from the germline V gene as SGHTA and FQGNSA. Trimming leaves V shorter by 1 base and J shorter by 0 bases, with the junction holding 8 bases beyond the gene matches. The receptor was derived from a woman between 40 and 50 years old in good health. Sequencing was performed on blood. The V and J segments used are TRBV7-2 and TRBJ1-1; 7 junctional bases match TRBD1. Here is the DNA: TGTGCCAGCAGCTTAGTTGACAGGGTTATAATGAACACTGAAGCTTTCTTT. This gives the protein CASSLVDRVIMNTEAFF.